The subject of this entry is one T cell receptor beta chain. The antigen remains unidentified. The repertoire was sequenced with immunoSEQ multiplex PCR; TCRdb's copy has only in-frame clones and lacks some. The sample has some 30,000 clones; about 73% are singletons. This sample is drawn from a study of CD4 T cells in relation to SARS-CoV-2 and coronaviruses. Before the COVID-19 pandemic, during about 2010-2018, CD4+ T cells were taken from unexposed donors. After ten to eleven days of culture, CD4+ T cells were isolated. The V end lost 2 bases, the J end lost 9 bases, and 5 bases lay between the germline ends. This CDR3 is 12 amino acids long.

Sequenced input: CD4+ T cells from PBMCs, cultured in vitro. The receptor was derived from a human donor in good health. The chain couples TRBV12-3 or TRBV12-4 to TRBJ1-6; no reliable D call. The DNA of the CDR3 is TGTGCCAGCAGTTTAATTTCTTCACCCCTCCACTTT. Translating gives CASSLISSPLHF.